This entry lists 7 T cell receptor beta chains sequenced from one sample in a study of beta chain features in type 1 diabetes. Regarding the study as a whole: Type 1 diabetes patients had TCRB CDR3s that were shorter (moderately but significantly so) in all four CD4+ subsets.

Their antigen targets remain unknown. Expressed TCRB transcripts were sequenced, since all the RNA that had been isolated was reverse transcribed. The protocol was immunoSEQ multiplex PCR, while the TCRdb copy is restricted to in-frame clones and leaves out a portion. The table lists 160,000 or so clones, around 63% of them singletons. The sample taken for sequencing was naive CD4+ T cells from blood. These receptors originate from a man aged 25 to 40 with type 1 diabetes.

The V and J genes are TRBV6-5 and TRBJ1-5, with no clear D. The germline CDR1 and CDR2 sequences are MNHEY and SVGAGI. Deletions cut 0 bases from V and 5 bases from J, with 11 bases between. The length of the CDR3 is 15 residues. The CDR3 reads CASSYSPGEYQPQHF. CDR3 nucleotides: TGTGCCAGCAGTTACTCTCCAGGAGAGTATCAGCCCCAGCATTTT.

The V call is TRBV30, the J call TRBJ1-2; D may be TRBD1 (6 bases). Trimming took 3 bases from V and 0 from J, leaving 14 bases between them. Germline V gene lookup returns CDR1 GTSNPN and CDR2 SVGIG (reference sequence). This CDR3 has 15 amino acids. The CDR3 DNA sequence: TGTGCCTGGAGCTATCCAGGGGAATCTAACTATGGCTACACCTTC. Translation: CAWSYPGESNYGYTF.

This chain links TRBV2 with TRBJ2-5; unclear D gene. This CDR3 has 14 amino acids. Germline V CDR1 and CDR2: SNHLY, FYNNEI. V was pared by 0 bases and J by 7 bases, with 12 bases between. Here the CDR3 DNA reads TGTGCCAGCAGTGAAGCGCATGCATTCGGGACCCAGTACTTC. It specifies CASSEAHAFGTQYF.

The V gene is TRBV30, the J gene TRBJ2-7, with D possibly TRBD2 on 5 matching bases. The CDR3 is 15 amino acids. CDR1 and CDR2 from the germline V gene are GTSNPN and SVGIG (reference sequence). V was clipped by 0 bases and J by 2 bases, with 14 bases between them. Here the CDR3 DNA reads TGTGCCTGGAGTGTACTTGGAAGGGAGACCTACGAGCAGTACTTC. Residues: CAWSVLGRETYEQYF.

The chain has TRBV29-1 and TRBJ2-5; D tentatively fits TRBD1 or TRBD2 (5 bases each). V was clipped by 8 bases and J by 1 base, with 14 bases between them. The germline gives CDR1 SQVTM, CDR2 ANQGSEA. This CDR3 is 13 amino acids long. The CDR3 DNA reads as TGCAGCCCCACGGGGCTCACCCAAGAGACCCAGTACTTC. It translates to CSPTGLTQETQYF.

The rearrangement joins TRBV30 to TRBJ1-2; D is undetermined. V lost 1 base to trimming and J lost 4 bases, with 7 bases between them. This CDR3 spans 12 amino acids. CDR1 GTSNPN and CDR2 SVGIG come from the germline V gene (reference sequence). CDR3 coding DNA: TGTGCCTGGAGTGGAGAGTCCTATGGCTACACCTTC. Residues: CAWSGESYGYTF.

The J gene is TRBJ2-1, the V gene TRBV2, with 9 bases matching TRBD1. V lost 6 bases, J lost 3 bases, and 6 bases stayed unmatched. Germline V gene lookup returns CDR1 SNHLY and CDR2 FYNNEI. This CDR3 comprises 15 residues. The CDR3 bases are TGTGCCAGCAGCACGGACAGGGGATTCTACAATGAGCAGTTCTTC. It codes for CASSTDRGFYNEQFF.